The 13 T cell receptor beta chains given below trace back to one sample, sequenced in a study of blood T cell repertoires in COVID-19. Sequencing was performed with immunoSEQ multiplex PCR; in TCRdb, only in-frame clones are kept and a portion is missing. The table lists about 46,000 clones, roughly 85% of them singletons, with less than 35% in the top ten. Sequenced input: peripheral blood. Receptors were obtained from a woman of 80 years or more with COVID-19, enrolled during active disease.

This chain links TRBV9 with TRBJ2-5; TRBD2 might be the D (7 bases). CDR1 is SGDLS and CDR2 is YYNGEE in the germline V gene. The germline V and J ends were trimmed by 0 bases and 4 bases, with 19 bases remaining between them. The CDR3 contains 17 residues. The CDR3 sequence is CASSVGVGGGNRETQYF. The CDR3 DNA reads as TGTGCCAGCAGCGTAGGTGTTGGCGGGGGCAACCGAGAGACCCAGTACTTC.

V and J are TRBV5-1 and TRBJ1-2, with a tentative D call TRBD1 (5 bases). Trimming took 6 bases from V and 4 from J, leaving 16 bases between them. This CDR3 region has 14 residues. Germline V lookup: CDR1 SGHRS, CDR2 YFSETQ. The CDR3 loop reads CASTITGGSYGYTF. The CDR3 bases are TGCGCCAGCACCATAACGGGGGGGTCCTATGGCTACACCTTC.

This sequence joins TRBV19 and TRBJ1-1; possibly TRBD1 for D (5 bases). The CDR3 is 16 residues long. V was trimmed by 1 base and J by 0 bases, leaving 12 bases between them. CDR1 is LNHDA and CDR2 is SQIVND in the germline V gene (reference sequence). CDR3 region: CASSIVAAGLNTEAFF. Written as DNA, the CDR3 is TGTGCCAGTAGTATAGTAGCAGCAGGGTTGAACACTGAAGCTTTCTTT.

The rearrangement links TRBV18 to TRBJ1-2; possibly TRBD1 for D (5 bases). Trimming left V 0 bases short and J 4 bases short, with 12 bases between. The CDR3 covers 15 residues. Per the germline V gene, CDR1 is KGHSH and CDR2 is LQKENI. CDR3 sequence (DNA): TGTGCCAGCTCACCACCGGTCGGGGGAGTCTATGGCTACACCTTC. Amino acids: CASSPPVGGVYGYTF.

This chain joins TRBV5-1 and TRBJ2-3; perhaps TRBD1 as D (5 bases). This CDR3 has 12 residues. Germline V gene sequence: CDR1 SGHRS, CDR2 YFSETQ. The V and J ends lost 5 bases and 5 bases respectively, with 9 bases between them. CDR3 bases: TGCGCCAGCAGTTCAGGGCTAGATACGCAGTATTTT. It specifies CASSSGLDTQYF.

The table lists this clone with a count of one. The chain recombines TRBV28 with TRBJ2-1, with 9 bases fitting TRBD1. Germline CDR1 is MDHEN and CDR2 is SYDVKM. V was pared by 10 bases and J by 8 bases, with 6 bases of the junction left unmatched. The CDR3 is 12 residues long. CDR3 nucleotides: TGTGCCACCTACAGGGGGCGGGATGAGCAGTTCTTC. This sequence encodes CATYRGRDEQFF.

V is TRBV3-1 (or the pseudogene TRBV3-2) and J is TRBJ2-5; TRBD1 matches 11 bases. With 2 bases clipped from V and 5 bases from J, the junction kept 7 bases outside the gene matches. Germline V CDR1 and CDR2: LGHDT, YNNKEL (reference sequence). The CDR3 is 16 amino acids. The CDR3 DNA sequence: TGTGCCAGCAGCCAACTGGGACAGGGGGGTGCGGAGACCCAGTACTTC. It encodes CASSQLGQGGAETQYF.

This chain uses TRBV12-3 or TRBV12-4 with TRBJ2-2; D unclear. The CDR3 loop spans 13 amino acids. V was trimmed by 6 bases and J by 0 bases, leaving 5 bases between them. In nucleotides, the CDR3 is TGTGCCAGCAGAGGAGCGAACACCGGGGAGCTGTTTTTT. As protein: CASRGANTGELFF.

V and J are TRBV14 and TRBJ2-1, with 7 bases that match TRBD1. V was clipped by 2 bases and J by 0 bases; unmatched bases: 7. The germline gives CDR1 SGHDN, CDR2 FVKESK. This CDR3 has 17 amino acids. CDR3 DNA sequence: TGTGCCAGCAGCCAAAACCAAGGGGGCGCCTCCTACAATGAGCAGTTCTTC. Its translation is CASSQNQGGASYNEQFF.

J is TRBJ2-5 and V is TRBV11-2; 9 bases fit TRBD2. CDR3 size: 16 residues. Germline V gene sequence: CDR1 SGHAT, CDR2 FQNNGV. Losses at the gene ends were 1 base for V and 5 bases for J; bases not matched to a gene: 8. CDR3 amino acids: CASSLGGSGSPETQYF. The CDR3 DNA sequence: TGTGCCAGCAGCTTAGGGGGTAGCGGGAGCCCCGAGACCCAGTACTTC. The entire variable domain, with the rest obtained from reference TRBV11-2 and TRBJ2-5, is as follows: EAGVAQSPRYKIIEKRQSVAFWCNPISGHATLYWYQQILGQGPKLLIQFQNNGVVDDSQLPKDRFSAERLKGVDSTLKIQPAKLEDSAVYLCASSLGGSGSPETQYFGPGTRLLVL.

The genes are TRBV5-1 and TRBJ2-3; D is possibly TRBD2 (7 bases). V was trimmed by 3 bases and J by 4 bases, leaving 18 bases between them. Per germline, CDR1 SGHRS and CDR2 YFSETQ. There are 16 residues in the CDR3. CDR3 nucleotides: TGCGCCAGCAGCTCCACGAGGGGGGGCCGGGCAGATACGCAGTATTTT. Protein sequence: CASSSTRGGRADTQYF.

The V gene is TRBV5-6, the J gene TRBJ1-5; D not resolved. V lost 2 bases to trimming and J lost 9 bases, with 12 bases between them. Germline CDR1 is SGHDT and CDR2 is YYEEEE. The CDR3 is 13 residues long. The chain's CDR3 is CASSFGPEGPQHF. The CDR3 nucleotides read TGTGCCAGCAGCTTCGGACCGGAGGGGCCCCAGCATTTT.

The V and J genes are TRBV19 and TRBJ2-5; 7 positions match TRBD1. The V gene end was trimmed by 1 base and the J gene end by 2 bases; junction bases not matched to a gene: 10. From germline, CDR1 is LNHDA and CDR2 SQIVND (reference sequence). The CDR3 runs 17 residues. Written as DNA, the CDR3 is TGTGCCAGTAGTATAGTGGGGGTAAGACAGGGTCAAGAGACCCAGTACTTC. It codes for CASSIVGVRQGQETQYF.